This TCR beta chain was documented in a study of regulatory T cells in long-lasting Graves disease. Study-wide results and limits: Persistent patients shared more public clonotypes (2,741) than newly diagnosed patients (about 1,000).

Investigators prepared the TCR beta libraries by applying iRepertoire HTBI primers and Arm-PCR of CDR3 regions. Each CDR3 protein gets one entry after TCRdb re-called the multiplex PCR reads with MiXCR. The top ten hold approximately 17% of the sample, which has some 370,000 distinct CDR3 sequences, approximately 10% seen once. Time point: newly diagnosed GD, antithyroid drugs for less than 3 months. PBMC-extracted RNA yielded the TCR library. The patient group derived from an endocrinology department in Xi'an, China. In its sample, this clonotype was seen a few times. Its cognate antigen is unknown. Germline lookup yields CDR1 SGDLS and CDR2 YYNGEE. V shed 3 bases and J shed 7 bases, with 19 bases lying between them. There are 15 residues in the CDR3. These data were also filed under a second study, of T cells in Graves' hyperthyroidism and ophthalmopathy.

The TCR comes from a woman under 30 with Graves disease. Material: peripheral blood mononuclear cells (PBMCs), obtained at new diagnosis, from a patient treated with antithyroid drugs. The chain has TRBV9 and TRBJ1-2, with D maybe TRBD1 (6 bases). The CDR3 region has the DNA TGTGCCAGCAGCGCAAGGACAGATTTGGTCCCTGGCTACACCTTC. It codes for CASSARTDLVPGYTF.